This TCR beta chain was captured by sequencing in a study of cytomegalovirus exposure and HLA in healthy donors. It was with 60 Vbeta and 13 Jbeta primers that the PCR ran. The assay was immunoSEQ multiplex PCR, and TCRdb's table has in-frame clones only and misses some. Among about 82,000 clones listed, 74% were seen once. Trimming left V 4 bases short and J 4 bases short, with 18 bases between. Germline V gene lookup returns CDR1 SGHNT and CDR2 YYREEE (reference sequence). The CDR3 covers 15 residues. The chain employs TRBV5-4 and TRBJ2-7, with a weak D call TRBD2 (6 bases). This clonotype originated in a woman between 50 and 59 years old in good health and CMV-seropositive. Sequenced: PBMCs. CDR3 protein: CASSRVAGSGYEQYF. CDR3 DNA sequence: TGTGCCAGCAGCAGGGTGGCCGGGAGCGGGTACGAGCAGTACTTC.